The clone carrying this T cell receptor beta chain rates as medium-sized. The antigen remains unidentified. Each CDR3 protein gets one entry after TCRdb re-called the 5' RACE reads with MiXCR. The sample holds tens of thousands of distinct CDR3 sequences, 5.5% to 7.5% seen once. This entry is derived from a study of CD8 T cells in ankylosing spondylitis. Study outcomes and limitations: It was reported that disease-linked clones were significantly enriched in matched ankylosing spondylitis synovial fluid. In ankylosing spondylitis blood, a motif of several highly homologous TCR beta variants appeared characteristic. Clones linked to disease, bearing a CD8+ phenotype, were relatively rare in peripheral blood.

Sequenced: blood, either unsorted or a sorted T cell fraction (not recorded which). The sequence was obtained from a male donor with ankylosing spondylitis or in good health (not recorded which).

CDR3 in amino acids: CASSAGTAANTEAFF. The CDR3 coding sequence is TGCGCCAGCAGCGCAGGGACCGCCGCGAACACTGAAGCTTTCTTT. V is TRBV5-1 and J is TRBJ1-1, with a weak D call TRBD1 (5 bases). CDR1 SGHRS and CDR2 YFSETQ come from the germline V gene. The CDR3 runs to 15 residues. Between the trimmed V and J ends, which lost 4 bases and 1 base, there was a span of 14 bases.